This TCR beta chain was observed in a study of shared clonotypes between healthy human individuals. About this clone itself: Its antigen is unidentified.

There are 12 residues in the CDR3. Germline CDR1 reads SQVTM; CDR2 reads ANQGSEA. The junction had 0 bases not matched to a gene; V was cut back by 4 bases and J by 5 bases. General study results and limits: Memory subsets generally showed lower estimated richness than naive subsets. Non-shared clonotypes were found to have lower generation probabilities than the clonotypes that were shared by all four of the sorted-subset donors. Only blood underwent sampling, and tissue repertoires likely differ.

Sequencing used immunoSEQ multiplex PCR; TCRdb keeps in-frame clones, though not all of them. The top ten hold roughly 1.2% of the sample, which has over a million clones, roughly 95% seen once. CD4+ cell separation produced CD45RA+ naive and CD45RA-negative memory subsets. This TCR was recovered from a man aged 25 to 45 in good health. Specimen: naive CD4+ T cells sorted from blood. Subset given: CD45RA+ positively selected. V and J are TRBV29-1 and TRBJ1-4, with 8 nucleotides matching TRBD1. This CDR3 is CSVGTGNEKLFF. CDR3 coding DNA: TGCAGCGTTGGGACAGGGAATGAAAAACTGTTTTTT.